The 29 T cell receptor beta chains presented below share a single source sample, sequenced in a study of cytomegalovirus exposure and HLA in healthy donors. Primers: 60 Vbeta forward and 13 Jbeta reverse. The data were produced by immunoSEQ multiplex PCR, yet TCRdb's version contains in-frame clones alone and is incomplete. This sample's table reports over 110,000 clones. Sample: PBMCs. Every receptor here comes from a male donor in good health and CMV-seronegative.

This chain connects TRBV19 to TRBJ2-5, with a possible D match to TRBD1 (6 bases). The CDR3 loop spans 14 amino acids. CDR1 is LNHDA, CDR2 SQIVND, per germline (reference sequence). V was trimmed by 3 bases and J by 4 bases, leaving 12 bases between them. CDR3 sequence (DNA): TGTGCCAGTAGTATCCTGGGGGCTCGAGAGACCCAGTACTTC. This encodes CASSILGARETQYF.

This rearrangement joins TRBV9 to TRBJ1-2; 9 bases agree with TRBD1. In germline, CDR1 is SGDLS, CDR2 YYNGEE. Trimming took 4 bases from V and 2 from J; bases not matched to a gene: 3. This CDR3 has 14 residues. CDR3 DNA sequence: TGTGCCAGCAGCCCCGGACAGGGGAACTATGGCTACACCTTC. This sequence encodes CASSPGQGNYGYTF.

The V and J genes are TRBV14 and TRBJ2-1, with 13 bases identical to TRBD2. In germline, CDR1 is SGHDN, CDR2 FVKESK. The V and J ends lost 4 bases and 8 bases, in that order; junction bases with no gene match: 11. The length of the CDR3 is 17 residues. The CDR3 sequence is CASSPNRLAGGWDEQFF. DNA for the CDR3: TGTGCCAGCAGCCCCAACCGACTAGCGGGAGGTTGGGATGAGCAGTTCTTC.

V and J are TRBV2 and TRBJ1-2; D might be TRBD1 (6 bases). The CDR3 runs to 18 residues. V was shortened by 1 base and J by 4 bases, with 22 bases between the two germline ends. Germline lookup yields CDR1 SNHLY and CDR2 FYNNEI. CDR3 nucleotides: TGTGCCAGCAGTGAAGAGAGGGGCAGGGGTAGGGTTCCCTATGGCTACACCTTC. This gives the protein CASSEERGRGRVPYGYTF.

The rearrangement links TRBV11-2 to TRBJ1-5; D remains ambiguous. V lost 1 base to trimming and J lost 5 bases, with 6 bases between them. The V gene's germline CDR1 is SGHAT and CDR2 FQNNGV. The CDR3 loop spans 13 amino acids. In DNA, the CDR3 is TGTGCCAGCAGCTTAGTACGGGATCAGCCCCAGCATTTT. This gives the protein CASSLVRDQPQHF. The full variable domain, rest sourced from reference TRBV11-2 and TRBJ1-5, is EAGVAQSPRYKIIEKRQSVAFWCNPISGHATLYWYQQILGQGPKLLIQFQNNGVVDDSQLPKDRFSAERLKGVDSTLKIQPAKLEDSAVYLCASSLVRDQPQHFGDGTRLSIL.

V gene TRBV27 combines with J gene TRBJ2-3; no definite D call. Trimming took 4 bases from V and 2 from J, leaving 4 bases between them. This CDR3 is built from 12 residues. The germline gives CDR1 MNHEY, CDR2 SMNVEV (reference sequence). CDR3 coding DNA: TGTGCCAGCAGTTCGTACACAGATACGCAGTATTTT. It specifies CASSSYTDTQYF.

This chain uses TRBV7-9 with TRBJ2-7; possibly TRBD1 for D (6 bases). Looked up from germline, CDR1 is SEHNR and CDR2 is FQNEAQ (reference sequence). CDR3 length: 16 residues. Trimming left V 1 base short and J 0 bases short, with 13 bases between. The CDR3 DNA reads TGTGCCAGCAGCTTAGTGCAGGGGCCCAGCTCCTACGAGCAGTACTTC. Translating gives CASSLVQGPSSYEQYF.

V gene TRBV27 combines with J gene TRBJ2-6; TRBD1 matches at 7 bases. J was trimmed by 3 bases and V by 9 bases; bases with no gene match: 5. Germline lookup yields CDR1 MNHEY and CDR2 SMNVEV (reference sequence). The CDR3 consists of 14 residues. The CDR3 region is CASSGTVGANVLTF. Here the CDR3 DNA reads TGTGCCAGTAGTGGGACAGTTGGGGCCAACGTCCTGACTTTC. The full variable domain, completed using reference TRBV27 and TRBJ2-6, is EAQVTQNPRYLITVTGKKLTVTCSQNMNHEYMSWYRQDPGLGLRQIYYSMNVEVTDKGDVPEGYKVSRKEKRNFPLILESPSPNQTSLYFCASSGTVGANVLTFGAGSRLTVL.

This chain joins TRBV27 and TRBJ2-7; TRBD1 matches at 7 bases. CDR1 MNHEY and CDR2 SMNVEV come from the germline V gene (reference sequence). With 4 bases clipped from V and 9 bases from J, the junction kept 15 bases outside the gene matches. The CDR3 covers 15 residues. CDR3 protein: CASSSVPPRDSWQYF. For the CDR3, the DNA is TGTGCCAGCAGTTCCGTTCCTCCCCGGGACAGTTGGCAGTACTTC.

The CDR3 sequence: CASGNYRDRGPLGNQPQHF. CDR3 in DNA: TGTGCCAGCGGAAATTACCGGGACAGGGGTCCCTTGGGCAATCAGCCCCAGCATTTT. This chain joins TRBV28 and TRBJ1-5; 10 nucleotides line up with TRBD1. Germline CDR1 and CDR2: MDHEN and SYDVKM. With 8 bases clipped from V and 2 bases from J, the junction kept 18 bases outside the gene matches. There are 19 residues in the CDR3. Variable domain in full (rest from reference TRBV28 and TRBJ1-5): DVKVTQSSRYLVKRTGEKVFLECVQDMDHENMFWYRQDPGLGLRLIYFSYDVKMKEKGDIPEGYSVSREKKERFSLILESASTNQTSMYLCASGNYRDRGPLGNQPQHFGDGTRLSIL.

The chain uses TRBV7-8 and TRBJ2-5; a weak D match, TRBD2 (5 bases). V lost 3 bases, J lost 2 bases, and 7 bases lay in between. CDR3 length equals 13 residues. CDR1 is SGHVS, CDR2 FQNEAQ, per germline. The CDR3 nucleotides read TGTGCCAGCAGCTTTGTAGCGCAAGAGACCCAGTACTTC. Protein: CASSFVAQETQYF.

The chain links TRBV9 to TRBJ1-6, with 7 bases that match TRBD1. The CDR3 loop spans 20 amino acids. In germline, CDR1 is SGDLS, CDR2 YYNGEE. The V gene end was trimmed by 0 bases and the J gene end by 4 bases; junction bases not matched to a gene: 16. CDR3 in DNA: TGTGCCAGCAGCGTAGACCCCGGGACAGCTAACAGGAGATATAATTCACCCCTCCACTTT. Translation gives CASSVDPGTANRRYNSPLHF. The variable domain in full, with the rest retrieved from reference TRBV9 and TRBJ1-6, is DSGVTQTPKHLITATGQRVTLRCSPRSGDLSVYWYQQSLDQGLQFLIQYYNGEERAKGNILERFSAQQFPDLHSELNLSSLELGDSALYFCASSVDPGTANRRYNSPLHFGNGTRLTVT.

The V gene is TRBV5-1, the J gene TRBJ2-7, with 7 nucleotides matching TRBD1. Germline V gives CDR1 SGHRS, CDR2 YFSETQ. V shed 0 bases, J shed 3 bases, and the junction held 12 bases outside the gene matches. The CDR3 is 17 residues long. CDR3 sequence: CASSLGQGVSGFYEQYF. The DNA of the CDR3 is TGCGCCAGCAGCTTGGGACAGGGAGTTAGTGGTTTCTACGAGCAGTACTTC.

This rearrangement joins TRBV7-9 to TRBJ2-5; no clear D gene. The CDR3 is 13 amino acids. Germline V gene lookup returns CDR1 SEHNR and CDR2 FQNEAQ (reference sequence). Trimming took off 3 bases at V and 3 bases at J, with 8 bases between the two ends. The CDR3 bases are TGTGCCAGCAGCTTTTCTGGAGAAGAGACCCAGTACTTC. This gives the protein CASSFSGEETQYF.

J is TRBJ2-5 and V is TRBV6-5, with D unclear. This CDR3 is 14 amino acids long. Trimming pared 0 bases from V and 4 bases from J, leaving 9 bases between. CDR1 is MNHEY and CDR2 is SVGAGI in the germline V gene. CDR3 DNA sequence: TGTGCCAGCAGTTACTCGAGTAGTACAGAGACCCAGTACTTC. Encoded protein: CASSYSSSTETQYF.

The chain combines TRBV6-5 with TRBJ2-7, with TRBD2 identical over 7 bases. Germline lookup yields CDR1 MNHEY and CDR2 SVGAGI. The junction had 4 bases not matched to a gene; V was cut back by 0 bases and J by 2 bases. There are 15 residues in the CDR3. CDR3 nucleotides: TGTGCCAGCAGTTACTCGTCTAGCGGCCCCTACGAGCAGTACTTC. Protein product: CASSYSSSGPYEQYF.

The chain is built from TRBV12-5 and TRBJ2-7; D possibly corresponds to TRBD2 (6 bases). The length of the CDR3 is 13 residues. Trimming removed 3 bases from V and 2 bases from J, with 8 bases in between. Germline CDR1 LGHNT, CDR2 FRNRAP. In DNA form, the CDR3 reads TGTGCTAGTGGTTTTGGCGGGACCTACGAGCAGTACTTC. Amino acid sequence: CASGFGGTYEQYF.

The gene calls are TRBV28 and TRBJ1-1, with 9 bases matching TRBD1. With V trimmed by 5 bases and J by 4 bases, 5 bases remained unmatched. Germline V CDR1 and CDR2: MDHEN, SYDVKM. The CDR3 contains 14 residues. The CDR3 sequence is CASSPDRGSTEAFF. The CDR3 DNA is TGTGCCAGCAGTCCGGACAGGGGATCCACTGAAGCTTTCTTT.

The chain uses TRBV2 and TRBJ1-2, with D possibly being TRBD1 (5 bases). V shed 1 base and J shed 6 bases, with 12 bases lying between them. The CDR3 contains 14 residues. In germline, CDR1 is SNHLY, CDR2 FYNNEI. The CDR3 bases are TGTGCCAGCAGTGAAGGGGGCCTTGGAAATGGCTACACCTTC. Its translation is CASSEGGLGNGYTF.

The CDR3: CASSLAPSGTQETQYF. The CDR3 region has the DNA TGCGCCAGCAGCTTGGCGCCTAGCGGAACCCAAGAGACCCAGTACTTC. The V gene is TRBV5-1, the J gene TRBJ2-5; 7 bases fit TRBD2. Unmatched junction bases numbered 6, after V lost 0 bases and J lost 1 base. This CDR3 contains 16 residues. Germline V gene data show CDR1 as SGHRS and CDR2 as YFSETQ.

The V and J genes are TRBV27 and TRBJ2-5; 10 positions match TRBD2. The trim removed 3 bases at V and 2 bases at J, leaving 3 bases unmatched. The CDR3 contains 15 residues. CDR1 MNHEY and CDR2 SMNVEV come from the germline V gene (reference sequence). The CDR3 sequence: CASSFTSGVQETQYF. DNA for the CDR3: TGTGCCAGCAGTTTTACTAGCGGGGTTCAAGAGACCCAGTACTTC.

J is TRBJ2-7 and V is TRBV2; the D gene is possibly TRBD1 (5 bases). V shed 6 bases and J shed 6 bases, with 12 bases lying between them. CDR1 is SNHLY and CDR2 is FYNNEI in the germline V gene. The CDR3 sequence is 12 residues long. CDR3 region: CASRDSWGEQYF. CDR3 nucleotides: TGTGCCAGCAGAGACAGCTGGGGCGAGCAGTACTTC.

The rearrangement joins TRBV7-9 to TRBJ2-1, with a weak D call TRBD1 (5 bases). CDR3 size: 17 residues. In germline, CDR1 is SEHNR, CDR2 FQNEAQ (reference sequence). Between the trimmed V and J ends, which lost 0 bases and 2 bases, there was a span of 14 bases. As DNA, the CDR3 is TGTGCCAGCAGCTTAGCGGGGCGGACACCAACCTACAATGAGCAGTTCTTC. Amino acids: CASSLAGRTPTYNEQFF.

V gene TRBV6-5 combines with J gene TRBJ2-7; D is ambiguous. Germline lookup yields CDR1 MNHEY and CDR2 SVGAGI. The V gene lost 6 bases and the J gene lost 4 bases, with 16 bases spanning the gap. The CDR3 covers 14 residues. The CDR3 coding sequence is TGTGCCAGCAGCTTAAGCCTCGTTAGTTACGAGCAGTACTTC. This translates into CASSLSLVSYEQYF.

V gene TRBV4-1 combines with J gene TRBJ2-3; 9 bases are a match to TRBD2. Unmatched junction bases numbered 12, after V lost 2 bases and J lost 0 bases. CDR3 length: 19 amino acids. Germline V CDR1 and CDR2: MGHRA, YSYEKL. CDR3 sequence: CASSQPSGLARPSTDTQYF. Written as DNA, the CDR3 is TGCGCCAGCAGCCAACCAAGTGGACTAGCGCGACCTAGCACAGATACGCAGTATTTT.

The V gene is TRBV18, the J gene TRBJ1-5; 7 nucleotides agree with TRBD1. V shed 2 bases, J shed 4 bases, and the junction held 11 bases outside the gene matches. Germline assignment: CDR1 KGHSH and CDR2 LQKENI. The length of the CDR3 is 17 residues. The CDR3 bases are TGTGCCAGCTCACCAGTTGCTCCAGGGGGTCTTAATCAGCCCCAGCATTTT. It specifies CASSPVAPGGLNQPQHF.

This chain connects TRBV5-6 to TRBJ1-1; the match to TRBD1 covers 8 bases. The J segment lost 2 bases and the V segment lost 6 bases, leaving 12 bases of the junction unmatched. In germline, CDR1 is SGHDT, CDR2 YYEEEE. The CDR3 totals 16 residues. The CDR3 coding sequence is TGTGCCAGCATATTGGGTGTGGGGACAGGTAACACTGAAGCTTTCTTT. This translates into CASILGVGTGNTEAFF. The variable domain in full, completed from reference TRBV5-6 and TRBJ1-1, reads DAGVTQSPTHLIKTRGQQVTLRCSPKSGHDTVSWYQQALGQGPQFIFQYYEEEERQRGNFPDRFSGHQFPNYSSELNVNALLLGDSALYLCASILGVGTGNTEAFFGQGTRLTVV.

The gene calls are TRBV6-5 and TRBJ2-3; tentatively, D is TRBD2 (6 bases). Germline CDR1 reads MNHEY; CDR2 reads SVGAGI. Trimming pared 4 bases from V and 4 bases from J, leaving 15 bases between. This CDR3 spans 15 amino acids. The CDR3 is CASSLGLARADTQYF. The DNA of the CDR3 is TGTGCCAGCAGTTTGGGCCTAGCGCGAGCAGATACGCAGTATTTT.

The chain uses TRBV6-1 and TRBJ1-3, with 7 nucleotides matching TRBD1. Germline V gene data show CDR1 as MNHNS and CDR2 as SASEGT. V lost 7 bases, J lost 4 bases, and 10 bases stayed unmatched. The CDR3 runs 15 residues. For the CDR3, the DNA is TGTGCCAGCACGGGTACAGGGGTTCACGGAAACACCATATATTTT. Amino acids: CASTGTGVHGNTIYF.